Listed below are T cell receptor beta chains from one sample, sequenced in a study of cytomegalovirus exposure and HLA in healthy donors. Data came from immunoSEQ multiplex PCR; TCRdb stores just in-frame clones and leaves some out. Of under 110,000 clones in the sample, 65% to 75% are singletons; the top ten hold 2.5% to 3%. The sequenced sample consisted of PBMCs. Receptors originate from a female donor in good health and CMV-seronegative. Each CDR3 is given with its conserved first and last residue. D genes are given only for firm matches. A row's size may be missing; if present it is once, few, many or a size class.

clone_size | j_call | d_call | v_call | cdr3_aa | cdr3_nt
NA | TRBJ2-3 | NA | TRBV7-6 | CASGPIGRSSTDTQYF | TGTGCCAGCGGGCCGATCGGCCGATCTAGCACAGATACGCAGTATTTT
NA | TRBJ2-3 | TRBD2 | TRBV5-4 | CASSLVSGFPDTQYF | TGTGCCAGCAGCTTGGTTAGCGGGTTCCCAGATACGCAGTATTTT
few | TRBJ2-2 | NA | TRBV6-5 | CASSLQEDTGELFF | TGTGCCAGCAGTCTTCAAGAGGACACCGGGGAGCTGTTTTTT
NA | TRBJ2-7 | TRBD2 | TRBV6-5 | CASNRAGGQYEQYF | TGTGCCAGCAACCGAGCGGGAGGGCAATACGAGCAGTACTTC
few | TRBJ2-5 | TRBD2 | TRBV5-4 | CASSLDLAGGLQETQYF | TGTGCCAGCAGCTTGGATCTAGCGGGAGGGCTCCAAGAGACCCAGTACTTC
NA | TRBJ2-1 | TRBD2 | TRBV19 | CASSISRLAGYNEQFF | TGTGCCAGTAGTATTAGCAGACTAGCGGGATACAATGAGCAGTTCTTC
few | TRBJ2-7 | NA | TRBV2 | CASSPMSREQYF | TGTGCCAGCAGCCCAATGTCGCGCGAGCAGTACTTC
NA | TRBJ2-3 | NA | TRBV30 | CAWNLGASTRGTDTQYF | TGTGCCTGGAATCTGGGAGCCAGCACACGGGGCACAGATACGCAGTATTTT
NA | TRBJ2-3 | NA | TRBV4-2 | CASSLSGGGSGADTQYF | TGTGCCAGCAGCCTTTCAGGGGGCGGGAGTGGCGCAGATACGCAGTATTTT
NA | TRBJ2-7 | TRBD1 | TRBV11-2 | CASSLEAPGTGEYEQYF | TGTGCCAGCAGCTTAGAGGCCCCCGGGACAGGGGAATACGAGCAGTACTTC
NA | TRBJ1-1 | NA | TRBV7-3 | CASSLGQNTEAFF | TGTGCCAGCAGCTTAGGGCAGAACACTGAAGCTTTCTTT
few | TRBJ1-4 | NA | TRBV7-8 | CASSLEQVKEKLFF | TGTGCCAGCAGCTTAGAACAGGTTAAGGAAAAACTGTTTTTT
NA | TRBJ1-4 | NA | TRBV14 | CASSQGRGSEKLFF | TGTGCCAGCAGCCAAGGGAGGGGTTCTGAAAAACTGTTTTTT
NA | TRBJ1-1 | TRBD1 | TRBV7-9 | CASSLGRGRFDTEAFF | TGTGCCAGCAGCTTGGGCAGGGGGCGATTTGACACTGAAGCTTTCTTT
NA | TRBJ2-2 | NA | TRBV5-1 | CASTRTTNTGELFF | TGCGCCAGCACCCGGACAACGAACACCGGGGAGCTGTTTTTT
NA | TRBJ1-2 | NA | TRBV19 | CASSPPAGNYGYTF | TGTGCCAGTAGTCCCCCAGCGGGGAACTATGGCTACACCTTC
NA | TRBJ2-7 | NA | TRBV7-2 | CASSLVPGPHEQYF | TGTGCCAGCAGCTTAGTACCAGGGCCCCACGAGCAGTACTTC
NA | TRBJ2-7 | NA | TRBV7-8 | CASSLSGYEQYF | TGTGCCAGCAGCTTGTCGGGCTACGAGCAGTACTTC
NA | TRBJ1-6 | TRBD1 | TRBV6-5 | CASSYSRGPNNSPLHF | TGTGCCAGCAGTTACTCCAGGGGGCCGAATAATTCACCCCTCCACTTT
NA | TRBJ2-1 | TRBD2 | TRBV18 | CASSPRPPSGSRSNEQFF | TGTGCCAGCTCACCACGCCCCCCTAGCGGGAGTAGAAGTAATGAGCAGTTCTTC
NA | TRBJ1-4 | NA | TRBV27 | CASSPTLSPWRGWEPATNEKLFF | TGTGCCAGCAGTCCAACGTTAAGCCCGTGGCGGGGATGGGAGCCCGCAACTAATGAAAAACTGTTTTTT
many | TRBJ1-5 | NA | TRBV10-2 | CASSPSGGSQPQHF | TGCGCCAGCAGTCCTTCGGGGGGCTCTCAGCCCCAGCATTTT
NA | TRBJ1-5 | NA | TRBV6-5 | CASSPAWGGNQPQHF | TGTGCCAGCAGCCCCGCGTGGGGGGGCAATCAGCCCCAGCATTTT
NA | TRBJ2-3 | NA | TRBV4-3 | CASSPSSAGTDTQYF | TGCGCCAGCAGCCCCTCCTCGGCGGGAACAGATACGCAGTATTTT
NA | TRBJ1-5 | TRBD1 | TRBV5-1 | CASSLGDRGDDQPQHF | TGCGCCAGCAGCTTGGGTGACAGGGGGGACGATCAGCCCCAGCATTTT
few | TRBJ2-3 | TRBD2 | TRBV10-1 | CASSEGSGVSTDTQYF | TGCGCCAGCAGTGAGGGCAGCGGGGTTAGCACAGATACGCAGTATTTT
few | TRBJ2-7 | TRBD2 | TRBV18 | CASSPGTSGSYEQYF | TGTGCCAGCTCCCCCGGGACTAGCGGTTCCTACGAGCAGTACTTC